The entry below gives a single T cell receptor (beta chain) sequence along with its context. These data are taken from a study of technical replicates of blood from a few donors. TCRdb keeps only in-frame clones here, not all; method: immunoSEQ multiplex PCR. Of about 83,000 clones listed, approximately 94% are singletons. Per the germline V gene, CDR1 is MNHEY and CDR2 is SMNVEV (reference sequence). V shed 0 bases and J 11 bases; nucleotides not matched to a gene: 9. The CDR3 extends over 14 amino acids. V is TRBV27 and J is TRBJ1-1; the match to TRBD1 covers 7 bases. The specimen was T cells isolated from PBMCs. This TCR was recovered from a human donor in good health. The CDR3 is CASSLSLPGQPAFF. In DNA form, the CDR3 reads TGTGCCAGCAGTTTATCGTTGCCGGGACAGCCGGCTTTCTTT.